Included here is one T cell receptor beta chain sequence, with context. This record belongs to a study of blood T cell repertoires in COVID-19. Study overall: The origin of the acute and convalescent COVID-19 samples was the United States, Italy and Spain.

In the authors' workflow: How many nucleated cells were present was estimated from reference gene primer amplification. Assay: immunoSEQ multiplex PCR; the TCRdb copy retains only in-frame clones and omits some. D and trimming were read from the DNA, whereas the V and J calls and clone size are those reported in that table. Found here are 100,000 or so clones, approximately 89% of them singletons; the top ten hold about 20%. The CDR3 is made up of 13 amino acids. Deletions cut 0 bases from V and 7 bases from J, with 6 bases between. CDR1 is LGHNA, CDR2 YNFKEQ, per germline. The TCR originated in a human donor in a cohort sampled during active COVID-19. Material: peripheral blood. The rearrangement links TRBV4-2 to TRBJ2-2; no clear D. CDR3 loop: CASSQDLGGELFF. The DNA for the CDR3 is TGTGCCAGCAGCCAAGATCTCGGCGGGGAGCTGTTTTTT.